A single sample is the source of the 27 T cell receptor beta chains below, sequenced in a study of regulatory T cells in long-lasting Graves disease. CDR3 regions were amplified by Arm-PCR using iRepertoire HTBI primers to build TCR beta libraries. TCRdb called the multiplex PCR reads again in MiXCR, with one record for every CDR3 protein. The top ten hold 13% of the sample, which has around 460,000 distinct CDR3 sequences, around a fifth seen once. The time point denotes: persistent/refractory GD, antithyroid drugs over 5 years with positive TRAb. Construction of the TCR library relied on RNA isolated from PBMCs. This specimen was peripheral blood mononuclear cells (PBMCs), taken when the disease was refractory, from a patient treated with antithyroid drugs. These TCRs come from a female donor with Graves disease.

In this sample, this clonotype turned up a few times. The V gene is TRBV12-3 or TRBV12-4, the J gene TRBJ2-1; D gene unclear. This CDR3 region has 11 residues. Deletions cut 2 bases from V and 8 bases from J, with 4 bases between. The CDR3 DNA reads as TGTGCCAGCAGTTTATTTGATGAGCAGTTCTTC. Encoded protein: CASSLFDEQFF.

The V gene is TRBV4-3, the J gene TRBJ2-3; D ambiguous. The V end lost 1 base, the J end lost 6 bases, and 8 bases lay between the germline ends. CDR1 is LGHNA and CDR2 is YSLEER in the germline V gene. The CDR3 spans 13 residues. In DNA, the CDR3 is TGCGCCAGCAGCCAAGCCACGGAGGATACGCAGTATTTT. This gives the protein CASSQATEDTQYF.

This chain links TRBV2 with TRBJ2-5, with 8 bases matching TRBD1. The J call may not be correct, given that the DNA end is closer to TRBJ2-1. Per the germline V gene, CDR1 is SNHLY and CDR2 is FYNNEI. CDR3 length equals 16 residues. The CDR3 loop is CASRERQGQLTNEQFF. The DNA of the CDR3 is TGTGCCAGCAGGGAACGACAGGGGCAACTTACAAATGAGCAGTTCTTC.

This clonotype has a count of ten or more. V gene TRBV7-2 combines with J gene TRBJ2-7; D ambiguous. Germline V gene lookup returns CDR1 SGHTA and CDR2 FQGNSA. V gave up 2 bases and J gave up 6 bases, with 14 bases separating them. The CDR3 contains 14 residues. The CDR3 DNA is TGTGCCAGCAGCTTACCCCCGGCCCGGCGCGAGCAGTACTTC. Residues: CASSLPPARREQYF.

V usage is TRBV20-1 and J usage is TRBJ2-4, with 8 positions matching TRBD1. CDR3 size: 19 residues. Germline trimming cut 0 bases from V and 1 base from J; bases unmatched to any gene: 14. Germline V gives CDR1 DFQATT, CDR2 SNEGSKA (reference sequence). CDR3 sequence (DNA): TGCAGTGCTAGAGATCGTTCAGGGGGCGGAGGATACGCCAAAAACATTCAGTACTTC. Protein product: CSARDRSGGGGYAKNIQYF.

The chain uses TRBV9 and TRBJ1-2, with D possibly TRBD1 on 6 matching bases. This CDR3 spans 14 amino acids. The germline V gene has CDR1 SGDLS and CDR2 YYNGEE. V was trimmed by 3 bases and J by 8 bases, leaving 17 bases between them. The CDR3 sequence is CASSGYRAEAGYTF. The DNA of the CDR3 is TGTGCCAGCAGCGGATACAGGGCCGAGGCCGGCTACACCTTC.

The chain is built from TRBV6-1 and TRBJ1-2; D may be TRBD1 (5 bases). Between the trimmed V and J ends, which lost 7 bases and 2 bases, there was a span of 14 bases. CDR1 and CDR2 (germline): MNHNS, SASEGT. This CDR3 is built from 14 residues. The CDR3 is CASTLSGGNYGYTF. The CDR3 DNA reads TGTGCCAGCACCCTCTCGGGGGGAAACTATGGCTACACCTTC.

The table lists this clonotype with a count of one. V is TRBV20-1 and J is TRBJ2-1; weak D call: TRBD2 (5 bases). The CDR3 loop spans 11 amino acids. Trimming removed 4 bases from V and 9 bases from J, with 10 bases in between. The germline CDR1 and CDR2 sequences are DFQATT and SNEGSKA (reference sequence). The CDR3 sequence: CSATRGSEQFF. The CDR3, as DNA: TGCAGTGCTACTAGAGGGAGTGAGCAGTTCTTC.

About this clonotype: A much larger clone lies a single base off, so this may be a read error. The chain joins TRBV2 to TRBJ1-2, with D uncertain. This CDR3 is 12 amino acids long. The germline V gene has CDR1 SNHLY and CDR2 FYNNEI. CDR3 in DNA: TGTGCCAGCAGTCCCCCCGAGGGCGGCTACGCCTTC. Amino acids: CASSPPEGGYAF.

This clonotype was detected a few times. This chain joins TRBV6-2 or TRBV6-3 and TRBJ1-2; D gene unclear. The germline V gene encodes CDR1 MNHEY and CDR2 SVGEGT. V shed 5 bases and J shed 2 bases, with 18 bases lying between them. The CDR3 runs 16 residues. The CDR3 here is CASSQPGAVSNYGYTF. DNA for the CDR3: TGTGCCAGCAGTCAACCGGGCGCTGTATCGAACTATGGCTACACCTTC.

This clonotype was seen a few times. CDR3 nucleotide sequence: TGTGCCAGCAGTGAAGATCGGTGGGGGATGAACACTGAAGCTTTCTTT. Translated, it gives CASSEDRWGMNTEAFF. This chain links TRBV6-1 with TRBJ1-1; tentatively, D is TRBD1 (5 bases). V was clipped by 1 base and J by 0 bases, with 12 bases between them. The germline V gene has CDR1 MNHNS and CDR2 SASEGT. There are 16 residues in the CDR3.

This chain joins TRBV28 and TRBJ1-5; weak D call: TRBD1 (6 bases). CDR1 is MDHEN and CDR2 is SYDVKM in the germline V gene. Trimming stripped 6 bases from V and 1 base from J, with 10 bases between. The CDR3 spans 14 residues. The DNA for the CDR3 is TGTGCCAGCAGGTGTCAGGGGAGCAATCAGCCCCAGCATTTT. This translates into CASRCQGSNQPQHF.

As to this clonotype: This may be a read error: a much more frequent sequence differs by one nucleotide. The chain links TRBV6-1 to TRBJ2-6; D may correspond to TRBD1 or TRBD2 (5 bases each). CDR3 length: 14 amino acids. From germline, CDR1 is MNHNS and CDR2 SASEGT. CDR3 sequence (DNA): TGTGCCAGCATGAGGGCCTCTGGGGCCTACGTCCTGACTTTC. Translating it yields CASMRASGAYVLTF.

This clonotype appeared a few times. The chain links TRBV6-5 to TRBJ1-4, with D hard to call. The V end was cut by 2 bases, the J end by 4 bases, with 14 bases between. Germline V gene sequence: CDR1 MNHEY, CDR2 SVGAGI. The CDR3 contains 16 residues. The CDR3 loop is CASSYKTTGFNEKLFF. The CDR3 DNA is TGTGCCAGCAGTTACAAGACGACCGGTTTTAATGAAAAACTGTTTTTT.

The chain employs TRBV5-5 and TRBJ1-5, with a possible D match to TRBD1 (6 bases). The CDR3 spans 16 residues. Germline V gives CDR1 SGHKS, CDR2 YYEKEE (reference sequence). V was trimmed by 0 bases and J by 0 bases, leaving 10 bases between them. This CDR3 is CASSLAGDNSNQPQHF. The DNA of the CDR3 is TGTGCCAGCAGCTTGGCGGGGGACAATAGCAATCAGCCCCAGCATTTT.

This clonotype occurred many times. This chain links TRBV7-2 with TRBJ1-6; 7 positions agree with TRBD1. The germline V gene has CDR1 SGHTA and CDR2 FQGNSA. The CDR3 extends over 13 amino acids. V lost 6 bases and J lost 4; bases outside the gene matches: 0. CDR3 DNA: TGTGCCAGCAGGACAGGGTATAATTCACCCCTCCACTTT. Translating it yields CASRTGYNSPLHF.

This clonotype has only a few counts. The chain joins TRBV15 to TRBJ1-5; D is uncertain. Germline CDR1 and CDR2: LNHNV and YYDKDF (reference sequence). The CDR3 consists of 14 residues. V lost 3 bases, J lost 2 bases, and 8 bases lay in between. CDR3 sequence reads: CATSSGSGNQPQHF. As DNA, the CDR3 is TGTGCCACCAGCAGCGGGTCTGGCAATCAGCCCCAGCATTTT.

The sample holds many counts of this clonotype. This sequence joins TRBV12-3 or TRBV12-4 and TRBJ2-7; D perhaps matches TRBD2 (7 bases). The CDR3 spans 14 residues. With 6 bases removed from V and 1 base from J, the gap between germline ends came to 13 bases. Here the CDR3 reads CASRGLGGSYEQYF. For the CDR3, the DNA is TGTGCCAGCAGAGGACTAGGGGGGTCCTACGAGCAGTACTTC.

This clonotype was counted only a few times. This sequence joins TRBV4-1 and TRBJ1-2, with D unresolved. Trimming shortened V by 1 base and J by 5 bases, and 20 bases separated the two germline ends. The V gene's germline CDR1 is MGHRA and CDR2 YSYEKL. This CDR3 spans 17 amino acids. Here the CDR3 reads CASSQGLASAQRYGYTF. The DNA for the CDR3 is TGCGCCAGCAGCCAAGGGCTTGCGTCGGCTCAGAGGTATGGCTACACCTTC.

This clonotype was observed at least ten times. This rearrangement joins TRBV6-1 to TRBJ2-7; no definite D call. Deletions cut 10 bases from V and 2 bases from J, with 15 bases between. Germline V gene data show CDR1 as MNHNS and CDR2 as SASEGT. This CDR3 has 13 residues. The CDR3 DNA follows: TGTGCCACCCACCCGGACCAGGCCTACGAGCAGTACTTC. Its protein product is CATHPDQAYEQYF.

This clonotype occurred a few times. This chain connects TRBV24-1 to TRBJ2-7, with 7 nucleotides matching TRBD1. The V and J ends lost 2 bases and 3 bases, in that order; junction bases with no gene match: 6. Germline V gives CDR1 KGHDR, CDR2 SFDVKD. This CDR3 has 15 residues. CDR3 amino acids: CATSDSRDSIYEQYF. Written as DNA, the CDR3 is TGTGCCACCAGTGATTCCCGGGACAGCATCTACGAGCAGTACTTC.

The J gene is TRBJ2-7, the V gene TRBV5-1; tentative D call: TRBD1 (6 bases). The V gene lost 4 bases and the J gene lost 9 bases, with 17 bases spanning the gap. The CDR3 is 13 residues long. Germline V CDR1 and CDR2: SGHRS, YFSETQ. CDR3 DNA: TGCGCCAGCAGCCCACAGGACAGAGGGGCGCAGTACTTC. This encodes CASSPQDRGAQYF. The whole variable domain, filled in from reference TRBV5-1 and TRBJ2-7, reads KAGVTQTPRYLIKTRGQQVTLSCSPISGHRSVSWYQQTPGQGLQFLFEYFSETQRNKGNFPGRFSGRQFSNSRSEMNVSTLELGDSALYLCASSPQDRGAQYFGPGTRLTVT.

V gene TRBV7-8 combines with J gene TRBJ2-1; no reliable D call. The CDR3 has 15 amino acids. The V gene lost 2 bases and the J gene lost 6 bases, with 14 bases spanning the gap. Germline V gene data show CDR1 as SGHVS and CDR2 as FQNEAQ. The DNA for the CDR3 is TGTGCCAGCAGCTTATTTTGGTCTAGTGTCAATGAGCAGTTCTTC. Encoded protein: CASSLFWSSVNEQFF.

This clonotype has a handful of counts. CDR3 coding DNA: TGCAGCGTGGGTAAAACAGGGCTCGGTAACTATGGCTACACCTTC. This encodes CSVGKTGLGNYGYTF. The chain links TRBV29-1 to TRBJ1-2; D perhaps matches TRBD1 (6 bases). This CDR3 comprises 15 residues. Germline-derived CDR1 and CDR2 are SQVTM and ANQGSEA. V was shortened by 6 bases and J by 1 base, with 18 bases between the two germline ends.

In its sample, this clonotype was seen a few times. The rearrangement links TRBV28 to TRBJ2-3; tentative D call: TRBD2 (6 bases). Trimming stripped 9 bases from V and 2 bases from J, with 18 bases between. The CDR3 extends over 15 amino acids. CDR1 MDHEN and CDR2 SYDVKM come from the germline V gene. For the CDR3, the DNA is TGTGCCAGTCTTTCCCTAGCGTCATCCACAGATACGCAGTATTTT. Residues: CASLSLASSTDTQYF.

This clonotype appeared a few times. The CDR3 coding sequence is TGTGCCTGGAAAGGACTCTACGAGCAGTACTTC. This sequence encodes CAWKGLYEQYF. The chain carries TRBV30 and TRBJ2-7; tentative D call: TRBD2 (5 bases). Germline CDR1 is GTSNPN and CDR2 is SVGIG (reference sequence). This CDR3 comprises 11 residues. Trimming stripped 4 bases from V and 3 bases from J, with 7 bases between.

The genes are TRBV6-9 and TRBJ1-5, with D possibly TRBD1 on 6 matching bases. V gave up 3 bases and J gave up 2 bases, with 14 bases separating them. The CDR3 totals 16 residues. Per germline, CDR1 MNHGY and CDR2 SVAAGI. The CDR3 nucleotides are TGTGCCAGCAGTTACGGTTTGGCAGGGGGCAATCAGCCCCAGCATTTT. Translated: CASSYGLAGGNQPQHF.